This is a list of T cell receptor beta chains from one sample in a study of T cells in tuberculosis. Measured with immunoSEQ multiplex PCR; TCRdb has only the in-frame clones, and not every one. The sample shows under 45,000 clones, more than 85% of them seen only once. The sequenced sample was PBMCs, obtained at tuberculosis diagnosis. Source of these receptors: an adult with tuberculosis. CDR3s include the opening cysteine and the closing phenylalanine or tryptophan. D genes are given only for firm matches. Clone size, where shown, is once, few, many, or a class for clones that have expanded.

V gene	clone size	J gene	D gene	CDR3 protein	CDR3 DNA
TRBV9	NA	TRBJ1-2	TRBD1	CASSVGQGANNYGYTF	TGTGCCAGCAGCGTGGGACAGGGGGCAAACAACTATGGCTACACCTTC
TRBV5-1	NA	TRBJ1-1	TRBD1	CASSRTGTGGDLNTEAFF	TGCGCCAGCAGCCGGACCGGGACAGGGGGTGACCTGAACACTGAAGCTTTCTTT
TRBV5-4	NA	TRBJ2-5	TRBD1	CASSTGQKETQYF	TGTGCCAGCAGCACGGGACAGAAAGAGACCCAGTACTTC
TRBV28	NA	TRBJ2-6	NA	CASSPTSGVPGANVLTF	TGTGCCAGCAGTCCTACATCCGGGGTACCTGGGGCCAACGTCCTGACTTTC
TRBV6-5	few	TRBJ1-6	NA	CASSYAFQVNSPLHF	TGTGCCAGCAGTTACGCGTTTCAGGTCAATTCACCCCTCCACTTT
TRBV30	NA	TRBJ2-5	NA	CAWSEGNNLAQETQYF	TGTGCCTGGAGTGAAGGAAACAACCTAGCTCAAGAGACCCAGTACTTC
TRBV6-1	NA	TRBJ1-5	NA	CASSEAGISGTNQPQHF	TGTGCCAGCAGTGAAGCAGGTATTTCCGGGACAAATCAGCCCCAGCATTTT
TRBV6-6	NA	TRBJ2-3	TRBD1	CASSYSGTGGTDTQYF	TGTGCCAGCAGTTACTCCGGGACAGGGGGCACAGATACGCAGTATTTT
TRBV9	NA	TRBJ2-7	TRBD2	CASSVEPHSGASYEQYF	TGTGCCAGCAGCGTAGAACCCCATAGCGGGGCTTCCTACGAGCAGTACTTC
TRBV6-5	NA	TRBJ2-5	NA	CASRGGETQYF	TGTGCCAGCAGGGGGGGAGAGACCCAGTACTTC
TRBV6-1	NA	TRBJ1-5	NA	CASSEERRNQPQHF	TGTGCCAGCAGTGAGGAGAGGCGCAATCAGCCCCAGCATTTT
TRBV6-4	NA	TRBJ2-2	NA	CASSEGDSNTGELFF	TGTGCCAGCAGTGAGGGGGACTCGAACACCGGGGAGCTGTTTTTT
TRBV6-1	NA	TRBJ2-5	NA	CASSERAGPRVETQYF	TGTGCCAGCAGTGAAAGGGCGGGGCCGAGAGTGGAGACCCAGTACTTC
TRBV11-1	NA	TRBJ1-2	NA	CASSAGASYGYTF	TGTGCCAGCAGCGCGGGGGCCAGCTATGGCTACACCTTC
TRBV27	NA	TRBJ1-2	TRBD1	CASSFSTGPNYGYTF	TGTGCCAGCAGTTTCTCGACAGGGCCTAACTATGGCTACACCTTC
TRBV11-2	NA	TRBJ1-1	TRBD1	CASSLTGTVNTEAFF	TGTGCCAGCAGCTTAACCGGGACAGTGAACACTGAAGCTTTCTTT
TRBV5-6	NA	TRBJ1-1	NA	CASSGRVMNTEAFF	TGTGCCAGCAGCGGGAGGGTCATGAACACTGAAGCTTTCTTT
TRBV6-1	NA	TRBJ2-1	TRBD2	CASSEGGGSNEQFF	TGTGCCAGCAGTGAAGGCGGGGGGTCCAATGAGCAGTTCTTC
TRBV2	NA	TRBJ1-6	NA	CASSGQMTRGLGNSPLHF	TGTGCCAGCAGTGGCCAGATGACCAGGGGCCTAGGTAATTCACCCCTCCACTTT
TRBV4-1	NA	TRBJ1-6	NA	CASSQDDRTINSPLHF	TGCGCCAGCAGCCAAGATGACAGGACAATTAATTCACCCCTCCACTTT
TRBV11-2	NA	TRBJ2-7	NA	CASSLWPSMGGSLAYEQYF	TGTGCCAGCAGCTTATGGCCCTCCATGGGGGGAAGTTTGGCCTACGAGCAGTACTTC
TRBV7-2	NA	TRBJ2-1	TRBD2	CASSLGPRDYLTNEQFF	TGTGCCAGCAGCTTAGGCCCCCGGGACTACTTAACAAATGAGCAGTTCTTC
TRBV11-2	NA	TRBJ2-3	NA	CASSLVHPAQYF	TGTGCCAGCAGCTTAGTCCACCCGGCGCAGTATTTT
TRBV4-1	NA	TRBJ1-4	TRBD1	CASSHPGTGILNEKLFF	TGCGCCAGCAGCCACCCCGGGACAGGAATACTTAATGAAAAACTGTTTTTT
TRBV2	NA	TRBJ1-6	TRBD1	CAVTGGPSVAYNSPLHF	TGTGCCGTCACAGGGGGACCTTCTGTGGCCTATAATTCACCCCTCCACTTT
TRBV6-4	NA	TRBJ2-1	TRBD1	CASSVSRQGAVDEQFF	TGTGCCAGCAGTGTATCGAGACAGGGGGCTGTCGATGAGCAGTTCTTC
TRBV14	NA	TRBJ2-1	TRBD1	CASSVQGALYNEQFF	TGTGCCAGCAGCGTACAGGGGGCTCTCTACAATGAGCAGTTCTTC
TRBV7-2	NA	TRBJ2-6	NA	CASSPDRSGANVLTF	TGTGCCAGCAGCCCAGACAGATCTGGGGCCAACGTCCTGACTTTC
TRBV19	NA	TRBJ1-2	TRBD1	CASNTGDLNYGYTF	TGTGCCAGTAATACAGGGGACCTTAACTATGGCTACACCTTC
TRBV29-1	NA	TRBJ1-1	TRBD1	CSVGDRGGEAFF	TGCAGCGTTGGGGACAGGGGTGGTGAAGCTTTCTTT
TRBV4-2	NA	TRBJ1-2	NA	CASSQELGENYGYTF	TGTGCCAGCAGCCAAGAATTAGGAGAAAACTATGGCTACACCTTC
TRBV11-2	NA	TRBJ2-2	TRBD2	CASSSTSGGAGELFF	TGTGCCAGCAGCTCGACTAGCGGGGGGGCCGGGGAGCTGTTTTTT
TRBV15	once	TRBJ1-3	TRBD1	CATSRDSGNGNTIYF	TGTGCCACCAGCCGGGACAGTGGCAATGGAAACACCATATATTTT
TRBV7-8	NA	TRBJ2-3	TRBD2	CASSRRGGRSDTQYF	TGTGCCAGCAGCCGACGGGGGGGCCGGTCAGATACGCAGTATTTT
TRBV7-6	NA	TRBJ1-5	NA	CASSLGGVLGNQPQHF	TGTGCCAGCAGCCTGGGGGGGGTCTTGGGCAATCAGCCCCAGCATTTT
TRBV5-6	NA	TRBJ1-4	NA	CASSLGGDYEKLFF	TGTGCCAGCAGCTTGGGGGGCGACTATGAAAAACTGTTTTTT
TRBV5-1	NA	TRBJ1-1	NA	CASTRTASMNTEAFF	TGCGCCAGCACAAGGACAGCTTCTATGAACACTGAAGCTTTCTTT
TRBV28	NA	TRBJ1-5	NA	CASRGSGSSNQPQHF	TGTGCCAGCAGGGGGTCCGGGAGTAGCAATCAGCCCCAGCATTTT
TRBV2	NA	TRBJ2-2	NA	CASSEGGYHTGELFF	TGTGCCAGCAGTGAAGGGGGCTACCACACCGGGGAGCTGTTTTTT
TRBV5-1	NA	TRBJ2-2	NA	CASSLEGQNTGELFF	TGCGCCAGCAGCTTGGAGGGACAGAACACCGGGGAGCTGTTTTTT
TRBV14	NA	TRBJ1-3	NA	CASSQDRTRFSGNTIYF	TGTGCCAGCAGCCAAGATCGAACGAGATTCTCTGGAAACACCATATATTTT
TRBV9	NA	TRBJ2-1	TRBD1	CASSALQGANYNEQFF	TGTGCCAGCAGCGCGCTTCAGGGGGCCAATTACAATGAGCAGTTCTTC
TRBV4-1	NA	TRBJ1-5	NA	CASSATGGVDSNQPQHF	TGCGCCAGCAGCGCTACGGGGGGGGTTGATAGCAATCAGCCCCAGCATTTT
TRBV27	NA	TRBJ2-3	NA	CASSFTGPTDTQYF	TGTGCCAGCAGTTTTACAGGTCCCACAGATACGCAGTATTTT
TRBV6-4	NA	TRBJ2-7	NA	CATFHGKTYEQYF	TGTGCCACCTTCCACGGGAAGACCTACGAGCAGTACTTC
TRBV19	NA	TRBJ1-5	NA	CASSIRDNNQPQHF	TGTGCCAGTAGTATAAGGGACAACAATCAGCCCCAGCATTTT
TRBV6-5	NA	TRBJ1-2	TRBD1	CATSIPGQTNYGYTF	TGTGCCACCAGCATTCCGGGACAGACTAACTATGGCTACACCTTC
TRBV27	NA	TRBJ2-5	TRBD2	CASQVTSGDPRVTQYF	TGTGCCAGCCAGGTGACTAGCGGGGACCCTCGTGTGACCCAGTACTTC
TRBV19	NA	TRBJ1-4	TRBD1	CASSPDRGLEKLFF	TGTGCCAGTAGTCCCGACAGGGGGCTTGAGAAACTGTTTTTT
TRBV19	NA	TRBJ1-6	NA	CASDDRPNSPLHF	TGTGCCAGTGACGACAGGCCCAATTCACCCCTCCACTTT
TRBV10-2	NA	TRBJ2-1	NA	CASRGPGTFYNEQFF	TGCGCCAGCAGGGGTCCCGGGACATTCTACAATGAGCAGTTCTTC
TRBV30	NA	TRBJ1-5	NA	CAWGRVGNQPQHF	TGTGCCTGGGGGAGGGTGGGGAATCAGCCCCAGCATTTT
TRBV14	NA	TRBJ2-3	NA	CASSPRASASTDTQYF	TGTGCCAGCAGCCCTAGGGCTAGCGCTAGCACAGATACGCAGTATTTT
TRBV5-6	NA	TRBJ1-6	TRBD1	CASTLYNRGPNSPLHF	TGTGCCAGCACCCTCTATAACAGGGGGCCGAATTCACCCCTCCACTTT
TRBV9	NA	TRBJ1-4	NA	CASSGLGGGATNEKLFF	TGTGCCAGCAGCGGCCTCGGCGGGGGGGCCACCAATGAAAAACTGTTTTTT
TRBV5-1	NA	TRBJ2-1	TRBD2	CASSLAPRGSYNEQFF	TGCGCCAGCAGCTTGGCGCCGCGGGGGTCGTACAATGAGCAGTTCTTC
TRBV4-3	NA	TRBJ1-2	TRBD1	CASSQGTGNGYTF	TGCGCCAGCAGCCAGGGGACAGGGAATGGCTACACCTTC
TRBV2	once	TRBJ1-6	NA	CASSDGGTHNSPLHF	TGTGCCAGCAGTGACGGGGGAACGCATAATTCACCCCTCCACTTT
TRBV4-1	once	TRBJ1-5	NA	CASSPWAGTNQPQHF	TGCGCCAGCAGCCCGTGGGCAGGAACCAATCAGCCCCAGCATTTT